The 27 T cell receptor beta chains reported below all come from one sample, sequenced in a study of CD8 T cells in Susac syndrome (dated by TCRdb to between 2018 and 2021). The method was the immunoSEQ multiplex PCR assay. RNA was extracted with the RNeasy kit and about 0.45 to 1 ug was reverse transcribed using random hexamers. Through fastp at Q25 and MiXCR, TCRdb rebuilt clones from the public reads, retaining in-frame beta chains. Every entry covers one CDR3 protein and lists the most common genes and DNA from its rows. Present in this sample are roughly 170,000 distinct CDR3 sequences, 80% to 95% of which were seen just once. Jointly, the top ten make up 0.09% to 0.1% of the sample. Sequenced: CD4+ T cells from PBMCs. The receptor source for this set is a human donor with multiple sclerosis.

The chain combines TRBV5-1 with TRBJ2-2; TRBD1 agrees at 7 bases. This CDR3 has 14 amino acids. Trimming cost V 7 bases and J 0 bases; bases outside gene matches: 3. Germline-derived CDR1 and CDR2 are SGHRS and YFSETQ. The CDR3 region is CASEGQTNTGELFF. The DNA of the CDR3 is TGCGCCAGCGAGGGACAGACGAACACCGGGGAGCTGTTTTTT.

The CDR3 reads CASQWRAENTEAFF. The CDR3 DNA reads as TGTGCCAGCCAATGGAGGGCGGAGAACACTGAAGCTTTCTTT. The rearrangement joins TRBV6-2 or TRBV6-3 to TRBJ1-1; D gene ambiguous. CDR3 length: 14 amino acids. Per germline, CDR1 MNHEY and CDR2 SVGEGT. V lost 8 bases and J 1 base, leaving 14 bases between the germline ends.

The chain recombines TRBV5-1 with TRBJ2-3; TRBD2 matches 8 bases. CDR3 size: 15 residues. Per the germline V gene, CDR1 is SGHRS and CDR2 is YFSETQ. Trimming at V came to 4 bases and at J to 1 base, leaving 5 bases not matched to a gene. The CDR3, as DNA: TGCGCCAGCAGCCTGTCGACTAGCGGCACAGATACGCAGTATTTT. This sequence encodes CASSLSTSGTDTQYF.

CDR3 sequence: CATRGQGASNEQFF. The CDR3 bases are TGTGCCACACGGGGACAGGGGGCATCCAATGAGCAGTTCTTC. This sequence joins TRBV24-1 and TRBJ2-1, with 12 nucleotides matching TRBD1. The ends lost 10 bases at V and 6 bases at J; junction bases unmatched: 6. Germline loops: CDR1 KGHDR, CDR2 SFDVKD. This CDR3 comprises 14 residues.

This clonotype is a singleton in its sample. The chain is built from TRBV2 and TRBJ2-5; possibly TRBD2 for D (5 bases). Germline lookup yields CDR1 SNHLY and CDR2 FYNNEI. The CDR3 contains 12 residues. V was pared by 7 bases and J by 5 bases, with 11 bases between. In DNA, the CDR3 is TGTGCCAGCAAAGAGGGAGATGAGACCCAGTACTTC. This encodes CASKEGDETQYF.

The chain joins TRBV2 to TRBJ2-2; tentatively, D is TRBD2 (6 bases). Deletions cut 11 bases from V and 3 bases from J, with 28 bases between. This CDR3 is 18 amino acids long. Germline lookup yields CDR1 SNHLY and CDR2 FYNNEI. The CDR3 protein is CAPTTGSAGPADTGELFF. CDR3 sequence (DNA): TGTGCCCCCACCACTGGGTCGGCGGGACCGGCGGACACCGGGGAGCTGTTTTTT.

The CDR3 region is CASSYQTGIAGFYNEQFF. CDR3 nucleotide sequence: TGTGCCAGCAGTTACCAGACAGGGATTGCGGGCTTCTACAATGAGCAGTTCTTC. The V and J genes are TRBV27 and TRBJ2-1; 7 bases match TRBD1. The CDR3 sequence is 18 residues long. V shed 4 bases, J shed 3 bases, and the junction held 15 bases outside the gene matches. Germline loops: CDR1 MNHEY, CDR2 SMNVEV (reference sequence).

This rearrangement joins TRBV28 to TRBJ2-1, with D tentatively TRBD2 (5 bases). The CDR3 has 12 residues. Trimming removed 7 bases from V and 8 bases from J, with 12 bases in between. Germline V gene lookup returns CDR1 MDHEN and CDR2 SYDVKM. In DNA form, the CDR3 reads TGTGCCAGCATTTCAACTAGGGATGAGCAGTTCTTC. Its protein is CASISTRDEQFF.

This chain uses TRBV7-9 with TRBJ1-5; TRBD1 might be the D (5 bases). Germline CDR1 SEHNR, CDR2 FQNEAQ (reference sequence). Deletions cut 2 bases from V and 2 bases from J, with 16 bases between. The CDR3 sequence is 17 residues long. This CDR3 is CASSLITGLSGNQPQHF. The CDR3 DNA reads as TGTGCCAGCAGCTTAATCACGGGGCTCTCAGGCAATCAGCCCCAGCATTTT.

The rearrangement joins TRBV19 to TRBJ2-3; 8 nucleotides match TRBD1. The junction had 7 bases not matched to a gene; V was cut back by 5 bases and J by 3 bases. Germline CDR1 LNHDA, CDR2 SQIVND (reference sequence). CDR3 length: 15 residues. The CDR3 region has the DNA TGTGCCAGTAGTTTCGGGACAGGTAGAACAGATACGCAGTATTTT. Protein sequence: CASSFGTGRTDTQYF.

The J gene is TRBJ2-1, the V gene TRBV6-2 or TRBV6-3; the D gene is possibly TRBD2 (6 bases). This CDR3 has 16 residues. V gave up 3 bases and J gave up 0 bases, with 12 bases separating them. Germline assignment: CDR1 MNHEY and CDR2 SVGEGT. The CDR3 DNA reads TGTGCCAGCAGTTATTGGGGCGGGGCCTCCTACAATGAGCAGTTCTTC. This gives the protein CASSYWGGASYNEQFF.

V is TRBV6-2 or TRBV6-3 and J is TRBJ2-7, with 7 bases that match TRBD2. Germline V gene sequence: CDR1 MNHEY, CDR2 SVGEGT. Germline trimming cut 6 bases from V and 12 bases from J; bases unmatched to any gene: 14. This CDR3 contains 13 residues. The CDR3 coding sequence is TGTGCCAGCAGCAATATTCGGGACTACCCCGGGTACTTC. Translation gives CASSNIRDYPGYF.

This clonotype was detected a few times. A junction boundary mismatches the germline segment, possibly from a read error. The gene calls are TRBV20-1 and TRBJ2-5, with TRBD2 as a possible D gene (6 bases). CDR1 and CDR2 from the germline V gene are DFQATT and SNEGSKA (reference sequence). The CDR3 loop spans 14 amino acids. The CDR3: CSAIRGVYQETQYF. For the CDR3, the DNA is TGCAGTGCTATCCGCGGGGTGTACCAAGAGACCCAGTACTTT.

The V call is TRBV19, the J call TRBJ1-5, with D uncertain. Germline V lookup: CDR1 LNHDA, CDR2 SQIVND (reference sequence). The V and J ends lost 5 bases and 2 bases respectively, with 10 bases between them. The CDR3 consists of 14 residues. The CDR3, as DNA: TGTGCCAGTAGTGCCTACAGTCGCAATCAGCCCCAGCATTTT. It is translated as CASSAYSRNQPQHF.

V usage is TRBV27 and J usage is TRBJ2-7, with a tentative D call TRBD2 (5 bases). The germline V gene encodes CDR1 MNHEY and CDR2 SMNVEV (reference sequence). V lost 5 bases to trimming and J lost 1 base, with 12 bases between them. The CDR3 contains 14 residues. This chain's CDR3 is CASSNLGGSYEQYF. CDR3 nucleotide sequence: TGTGCCAGCAGTAACCTCGGAGGATCCTACGAGCAGTACTTC.

The rearrangement uses TRBV6-5 and TRBJ1-6; no reliable D call. This CDR3 region has 14 residues. V was trimmed by 2 bases and J by 1 base, leaving 3 bases between them. Germline V gene data show CDR1 as MNHEY and CDR2 as SVGAGI. DNA for the CDR3: TGTGCCAGCAGTTACAGTTCCTATAATTCACCCCTCCACTTT. Amino acid sequence: CASSYSSYNSPLHF.

V usage is TRBV11-2 and J usage is TRBJ2-7; 13 bases align to TRBD2. V dropped 5 bases and J dropped 9; count of bases not matched to a gene: 7. The CDR3 sequence is 14 residues long. Germline-derived CDR1 and CDR2 are SGHAT and FQNNGV. The CDR3 reads CASSTWTSGSGQYF. Written as DNA, the CDR3 is TGTGCCAGCAGCACCTGGACTAGCGGGAGTGGGCAGTACTTC.

J is TRBJ1-1 and V is TRBV19, with a weak D call TRBD1 (5 bases). The CDR3 totals 13 residues. Between the trimmed V and J ends, which lost 3 bases and 4 bases, there was a span of 9 bases. CDR1 and CDR2 (germline): LNHDA, SQIVND (reference sequence). CDR3 sequence reads: CASSIGAGTEAFF. The DNA for the CDR3 is TGTGCCAGTAGTATTGGGGCGGGCACTGAAGCTTTCTTT.

V gene TRBV20-1 combines with J gene TRBJ1-1; TRBD1 matches 10 bases. Germline CDR1 is DFQATT and CDR2 is SNEGSKA (reference sequence). The CDR3 consists of 13 residues. V lost 7 bases and J lost 4; bases outside the gene matches: 6. The CDR3 region has the DNA TGCAGTGTTCCGGGACAGGGGTCCACTGAAGCTTTCTTT. It is translated as CSVPGQGSTEAFF.

The rearrangement joins TRBV28 to TRBJ2-1; 8 positions agree with TRBD2. V shed 4 bases, J shed 10 bases, and the junction held 6 bases outside the gene matches. The germline gives CDR1 MDHEN, CDR2 SYDVKM. The CDR3 extends over 13 amino acids. CDR3 in amino acids: CASSYSGTGEQFF. The DNA of the CDR3 is TGTGCCAGCAGTTATAGCGGGACGGGGGAGCAGTTCTTC.

The V call is TRBV7-2, the J call TRBJ1-2; D perhaps matches TRBD1 (5 bases). The V end was cut by 3 bases, the J end by 0 bases, with 11 bases between. CDR3 length: 15 amino acids. Germline V lookup: CDR1 SGHTA, CDR2 FQGNSA. Here the CDR3 reads CASSLDSTANYGYTF. CDR3 nucleotides: TGTGCCAGCAGCTTGGACTCGACAGCTAACTATGGCTACACCTTC.

The rearrangement links TRBV5-4 to TRBJ2-4; TRBD1 is a possible D gene (5 bases). CDR3 size: 15 residues. V was pared by 0 bases and J by 6 bases, with 13 bases between. Germline V gene data show CDR1 as SGHNT and CDR2 as YYREEE (reference sequence). The CDR3 DNA is TGTGCCAGCAGCTTGGCCGGCAGGGAATCAAACATTCAGTACTTC. This sequence encodes CASSLAGRESNIQYF. Full variable domain (remainder filled in from reference TRBV5-4 and TRBJ2-4): ETGVTQSPTHLIKTRGQQVTLRCSSQSGHNTVSWYQQALGQGPQFIFQYYREEENGRGNFPPRFSGLQFPNYSSELNVNALELDDSALYLCASSLAGRESNIQYFGAGTRLSVL.

The V gene is TRBV10-3, the J gene TRBJ1-1; D remains unclear. The V gene's germline CDR1 is ENHRY and CDR2 SYGVKD. V was pared by 1 base and J by 1 base, with 7 bases between. This CDR3 is 14 amino acids long. The CDR3 nucleotides are TGTGCCATCAGTGAGTTTACAGAGAACACTGAAGCTTTCTTT. Its protein is CAISEFTENTEAFF.

The rearrangement links TRBV28 to TRBJ1-2; tentatively, D is TRBD1 (5 bases). Germline V gene sequence: CDR1 MDHEN, CDR2 SYDVKM. Trimming cost V 7 bases and J 2 bases, with 11 bases left between them. The CDR3 contains 13 residues. CDR3 sequence (DNA): TGTGCCAGCAACGCAGGGACCAACTATGGCTACACCTTC. It translates to CASNAGTNYGYTF.

The chain has TRBV24-1 and TRBJ2-1; D is undetermined. Deletions cut 0 bases from V and 9 bases from J, with 8 bases between. Germline CDR1 is KGHDR and CDR2 is SFDVKD. There are 13 residues in the CDR3. The CDR3 sequence: CATSDLWLGEQFF. In nucleotides, the CDR3 is TGTGCCACCAGTGATTTGTGGTTGGGTGAGCAGTTCTTC.

This clonotype has just a few counts. V is TRBV7-2 and J is TRBJ1-2, with D tentatively TRBD1 (5 bases). The CDR3 loop spans 13 amino acids. Trimming shortened V by 3 bases and J by 3 bases, and 8 bases separated the two germline ends. Germline V gene lookup returns CDR1 SGHTA and CDR2 FQGNSA. CDR3 in amino acids: CASSFGGDYGYTF. CDR3 coding DNA: TGTGCCAGCAGCTTTGGGGGGGACTATGGCTACACCTTC.

The CDR3 DNA reads TGTGCCAGCAGTTCTAGGGACCGAAACTACGAGCAGTACTTC. This codes for CASSSRDRNYEQYF. The rearrangement joins TRBV6-5 to TRBJ2-7, with D possibly being TRBD1 or TRBD2 (5 bases each). This CDR3 contains 14 residues. Germline loops: CDR1 MNHEY, CDR2 SVGAGI. V was cut by 4 bases and J by 3 bases, with 13 bases left in between.